The clone carrying this T cell receptor beta chain was observed many times. TCRdb re-derived calls from the RT-PCR reads in MiXCR, one entry per CDR3 protein. The profile shows more than 150,000 distinct CDR3 sequences, around 9% of them singletons. This specimen comes from a study of response to subunit inactivated influenza vaccine. From germline, CDR1 is SGHRS and CDR2 YFSETQ. This CDR3 is built from 13 residues. Trimming cost V 2 bases and J 4 bases, with 9 bases left between them. The starting material was non-naive T cells sorted from PBMCs, obtained on the day of vaccination. The J gene is TRBJ1-1, the V gene TRBV5-1; D is undetermined. The sequence was collected from a middle-aged man who received an inactivated influenza vaccine. The CDR3 DNA reads TGCGCCAGCAGCTTTGCAGGAGCCACTGAAGCTTTCTTT. Protein product: CASSFAGATEAFF. The full variable domain, in which reference TRBV5-1 and TRBJ1-1 provide the parts outside the CDR3, is KAGVTQTPRYLIKTRGQQVTLSCSPISGHRSVSWYQQTPGQGLQFLFEYFSETQRNKGNFPGRFSGRQFSNSRSEMNVSTLELGDSALYLCASSFAGATEAFFGQGTRLTVV.